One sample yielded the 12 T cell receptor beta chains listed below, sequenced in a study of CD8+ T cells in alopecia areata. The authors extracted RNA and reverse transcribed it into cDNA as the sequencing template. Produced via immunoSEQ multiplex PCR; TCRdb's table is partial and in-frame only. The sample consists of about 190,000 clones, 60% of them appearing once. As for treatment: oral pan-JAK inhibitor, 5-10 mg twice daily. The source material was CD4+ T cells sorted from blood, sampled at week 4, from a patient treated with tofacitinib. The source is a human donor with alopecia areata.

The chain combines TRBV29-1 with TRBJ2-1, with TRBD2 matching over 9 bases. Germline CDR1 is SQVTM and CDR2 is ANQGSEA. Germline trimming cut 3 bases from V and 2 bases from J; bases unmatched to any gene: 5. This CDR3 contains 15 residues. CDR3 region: CSVDPGGRAYNEQFF. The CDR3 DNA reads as TGCAGCGTTGACCCCGGCGGGAGGGCCTACAATGAGCAGTTCTTC.

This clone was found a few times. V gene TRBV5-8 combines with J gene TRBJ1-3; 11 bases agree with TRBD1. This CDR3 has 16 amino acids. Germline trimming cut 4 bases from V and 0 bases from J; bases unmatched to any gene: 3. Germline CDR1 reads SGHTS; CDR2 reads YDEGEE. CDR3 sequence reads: CASSIGQGASGNTIYF. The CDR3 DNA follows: TGTGCCAGCAGCATTGGACAGGGGGCCTCTGGAAACACCATATATTTT. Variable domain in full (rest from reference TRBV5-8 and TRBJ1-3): EAGVTQSPTHLIKTRGQQATLRCSPISGHTSVYWYQQALGLGLQFLLWYDEGEERNRGNFPPRFSGRQFPNYSSELNVNALELEDSALYLCASSIGQGASGNTIYFGEGSWLTVV.

CDR3 nucleotide sequence: TGTGCCAGCAGCCCCGCCGGGCGAGGGGCCAACGTCCTGACTTTC. Translating gives CASSPAGRGANVLTF. The chain employs TRBV11-1 and TRBJ2-6; D is undetermined. V was cut by 5 bases and J by 4 bases, with 12 bases left in between. In germline, CDR1 is SGHAT, CDR2 FQDESV (reference sequence). The CDR3 consists of 15 residues.

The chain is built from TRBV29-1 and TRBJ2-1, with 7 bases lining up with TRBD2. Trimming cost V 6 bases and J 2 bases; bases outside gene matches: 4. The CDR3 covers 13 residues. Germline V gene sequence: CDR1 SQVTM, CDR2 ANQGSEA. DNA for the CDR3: TGCAGCGTCGCTAGCGGACCCTACAATGAGCAGTTCTTC. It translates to CSVASGPYNEQFF.

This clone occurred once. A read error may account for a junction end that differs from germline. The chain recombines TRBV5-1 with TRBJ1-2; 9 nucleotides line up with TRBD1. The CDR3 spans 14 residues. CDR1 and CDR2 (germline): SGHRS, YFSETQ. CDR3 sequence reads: CASRQGAGTYGYTF. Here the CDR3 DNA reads TGCGCCAGCAGACAGGGGGCCGGGACGTATGGTTACACCTTC. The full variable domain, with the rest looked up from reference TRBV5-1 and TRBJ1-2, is KAGVTQTPRYLIKTRGQQVTLSCSPISGHRSVSWYQQTPGQGLQFLFEYFSETQRNKGNFPGRFSGRQFSNSRSEMNVSTLELGDSALYLCASRQGAGTYGYTFGSGTRLTVV.

This chain's CDR3 is CASSIVGTAHNEQFF. The CDR3, as DNA: TGTGCCAGTAGTATAGTGGGCACCGCCCACAATGAGCAGTTCTTC. The chain carries TRBV19 and TRBJ2-1, with D uncertain. The ends were cut back, 1 base at V and 5 bases at J, with 12 bases in the middle. This CDR3 has 15 residues. Germline lookup yields CDR1 LNHDA and CDR2 SQIVND (reference sequence).

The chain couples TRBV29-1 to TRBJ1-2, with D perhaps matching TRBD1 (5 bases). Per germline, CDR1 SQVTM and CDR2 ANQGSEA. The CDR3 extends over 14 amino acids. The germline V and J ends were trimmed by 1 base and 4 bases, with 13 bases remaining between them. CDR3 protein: CSVEVAGKGYGYTF. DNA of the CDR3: TGCAGCGTTGAAGTCGCAGGGAAAGGCTATGGCTACACCTTC.

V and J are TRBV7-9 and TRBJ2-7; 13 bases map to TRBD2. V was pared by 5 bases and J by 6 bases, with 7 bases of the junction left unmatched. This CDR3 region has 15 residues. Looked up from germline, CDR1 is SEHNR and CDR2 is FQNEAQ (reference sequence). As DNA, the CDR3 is TGTGCCAGCAGCATTGGACTAGCGGGAGCTGGCGAGCAGTACTTC. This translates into CASSIGLAGAGEQYF. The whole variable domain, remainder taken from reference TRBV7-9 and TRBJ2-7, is DTGVSQNPRHKITKRGQNVTFRCDPISEHNRLYWYRQTLGQGPEFLTYFQNEAQLEKSRLLSDRFSAERPKGSFSTLEIQRTEQGDSAMYLCASSIGLAGAGEQYFGPGTRLTVT.

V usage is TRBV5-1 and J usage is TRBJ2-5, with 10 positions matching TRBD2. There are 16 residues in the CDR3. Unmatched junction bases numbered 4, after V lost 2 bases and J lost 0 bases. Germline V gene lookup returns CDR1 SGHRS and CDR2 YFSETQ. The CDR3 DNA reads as TGCGCCAGCAGCTTCGGACTAGCGGCCTACCAAGAGACCCAGTACTTC. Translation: CASSFGLAAYQETQYF.

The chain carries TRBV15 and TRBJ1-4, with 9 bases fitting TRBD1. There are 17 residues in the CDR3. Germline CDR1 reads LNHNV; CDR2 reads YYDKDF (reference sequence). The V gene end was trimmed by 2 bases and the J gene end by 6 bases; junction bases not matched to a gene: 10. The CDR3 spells CATSRLPTGGGYEKLFF. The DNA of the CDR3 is TGTGCCACCAGCAGACTCCCTACAGGGGGCGGGTATGAAAAACTGTTTTTT. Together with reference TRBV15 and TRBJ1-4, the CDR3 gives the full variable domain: DAMVIQNPRYQVTQFGKPVTLSCSQTLNHNVMYWYQQKSSQAPKLLFHYYDKDFNNEADTPDNFQSRRPNTSFCFLDIRSPGLGDTAMYLCATSRLPTGGGYEKLFFGSGTQLSVL.

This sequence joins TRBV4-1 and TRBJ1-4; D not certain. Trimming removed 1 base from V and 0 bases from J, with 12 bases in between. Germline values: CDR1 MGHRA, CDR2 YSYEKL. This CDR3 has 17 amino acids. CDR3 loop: CASSQGMGTPTNEKLFF. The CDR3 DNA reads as TGCGCCAGCAGCCAAGGCATGGGAACGCCAACTAATGAAAAACTGTTTTTT.

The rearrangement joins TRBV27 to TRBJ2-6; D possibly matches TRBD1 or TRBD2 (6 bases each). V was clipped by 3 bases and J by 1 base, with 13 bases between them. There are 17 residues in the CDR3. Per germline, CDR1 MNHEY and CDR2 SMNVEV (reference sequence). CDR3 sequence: CASSFKGGRSGANVLTF. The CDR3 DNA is TGTGCCAGCAGTTTTAAGGGGGGTCGGTCTGGGGCCAACGTCCTGACTTTC.